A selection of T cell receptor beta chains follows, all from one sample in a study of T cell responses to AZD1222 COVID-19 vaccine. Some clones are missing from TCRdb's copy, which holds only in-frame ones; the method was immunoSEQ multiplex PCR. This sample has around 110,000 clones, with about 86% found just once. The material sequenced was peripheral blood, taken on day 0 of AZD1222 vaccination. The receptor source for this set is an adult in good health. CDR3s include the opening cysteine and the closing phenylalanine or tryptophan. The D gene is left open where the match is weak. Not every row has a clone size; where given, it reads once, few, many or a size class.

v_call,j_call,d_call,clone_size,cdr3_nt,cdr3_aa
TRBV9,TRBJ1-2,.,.,TGTGCCAGCAGCCCGGGGACATATGGCTACACCTTC,CASSPGTYGYTF
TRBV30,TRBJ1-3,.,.,TGTGCCTGGACTTCTAATCGGGGCGCTGGAAACACCATATATTTT,CAWTSNRGAGNTIYF
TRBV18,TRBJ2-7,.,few,TGTGCCAGCTCACCACCAAGGTACCTCGGCTCCTACGAGCAGTACTTC,CASSPPRYLGSYEQYF
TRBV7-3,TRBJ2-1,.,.,TGTGCCAGCAGCTTAGACCTAATGGCGAGCTCCTACAATGAGCAGTTCTTC,CASSLDLMASSYNEQFF
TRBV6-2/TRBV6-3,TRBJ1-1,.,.,TGTGCCAGCAGTTACGGGGGAAGCTTCACTGAAGCTTTCTTT,CASSYGGSFTEAFF
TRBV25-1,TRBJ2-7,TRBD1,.,TGTGCCAGCAGTGACCGGGGGACAGGACATGTAAACTACGAGCAGTACTTC,CASSDRGTGHVNYEQYF
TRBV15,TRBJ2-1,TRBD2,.,TGTGCCACCAGCAGCAAGGGACTAGCGAATGAGCAGTTCTTC,CATSSKGLANEQFF
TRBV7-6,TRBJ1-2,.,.,TGTGCCAGCAGTCTTTCAGGGTCAGGTCTCTATGGCTACACCTTC,CASSLSGSGLYGYTF
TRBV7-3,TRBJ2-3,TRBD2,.,TGTGCCAGCAGCCCCAGACTAGCGGGGCGCACAGATACGCAGTATTTT,CASSPRLAGRTDTQYF
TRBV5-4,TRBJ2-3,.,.,TGTGCCAGCAGCTTGAGGGAGAATGCAGATACGCAGTATTTT,CASSLRENADTQYF
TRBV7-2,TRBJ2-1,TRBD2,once,TGTGCCAGCAGCTTATTCATGTCTAGCGGTAACTACAATGAGCAGTTCTTC,CASSLFMSSGNYNEQFF